The rows below give T cell receptor beta chains drawn from one sample of a study of T-cell memory formation after mild COVID-19. TCRdb re-analysed the 5' RACE reads in MiXCR, keeping a single row per CDR3 protein. Of roughly 51,000 distinct CDR3 sequences listed, approximately 8% are singletons. Material for sequencing was PBMCs or a T cell subset sorted from them (not recorded which). The receptor source for this set is a man in his late teens or twenties who had mild COVID-19 (a few samples of this study predate the infection). Cell type and time point are not known. CDR3s include the opening cysteine and the closing phenylalanine or tryptophan. A D gene is named only where the DNA matches it firmly. Where a row states a size, it is once, few, many or the class of an expanded clone; other rows omit it.

abundance: few; v_gene: TRBV5-1; d_gene: TRBD1; j_gene: TRBJ1-6; len: 14; CDR3aa: CASSSGQGDSPLHF; CDR3nt: TGCGCCAGCAGCTCGGGACAGGGCGATTCACCCCTCCACTTT
abundance: many; v_gene: TRBV12-3/TRBV12-4; d_gene: .; j_gene: TRBJ1-3; len: 17; CDR3aa: CASIPFTGTVSGNTIYF; CDR3nt: TGTGCCAGTATACCGTTTACAGGGACTGTGTCTGGAAACACCATATATTTT
abundance: .; v_gene: TRBV12-3/TRBV12-4; d_gene: TRBD1; j_gene: TRBJ2-7; len: 14; CDR3aa: CASSLRQGAGEQYF; CDR3nt: TGTGCCAGCAGTTTACGCCAGGGGGCCGGCGAGCAGTACTTC
abundance: few; v_gene: TRBV29-1; d_gene: TRBD2; j_gene: TRBJ2-5; len: 13; CDR3aa: CSVDNIAGETQYF; CDR3nt: TGCAGCGTTGACAATATAGCGGGAGAGACCCAGTACTTC
abundance: many; v_gene: TRBV5-1; d_gene: TRBD1; j_gene: TRBJ1-2; len: 14; CDR3aa: CASSLVTGGHGYTF; CDR3nt: TGCGCCAGCAGCTTGGTGACAGGGGGACATGGCTACACCTTC
abundance: few; v_gene: TRBV12-5; d_gene: TRBD1; j_gene: TRBJ1-1; len: 13; CDR3aa: CASGGNRGPEAFF; CDR3nt: TGTGCTAGTGGCGGGAACAGGGGACCTGAAGCTTTCTTT
abundance: many; v_gene: TRBV24-1; d_gene: .; j_gene: TRBJ2-3; len: 14; CDR3aa: CATSARAGTDTQYF; CDR3nt: TGTGCCACCAGTGCCAGGGCGGGCACAGATACGCAGTATTTT
abundance: few; v_gene: TRBV6-6; d_gene: TRBD1; j_gene: TRBJ1-1; len: 13; CDR3aa: CATGGQGRTEAFF; CDR3nt: TGTGCCACCGGCGGACAGGGCAGGACTGAAGCTTTCTTT
abundance: few; v_gene: TRBV10-3; d_gene: TRBD1; j_gene: TRBJ2-7; len: 13; CDR3aa: CAISGTGGFEQYF; CDR3nt: TGTGCCATCAGTGGGACAGGGGGATTCGAGCAGTACTTC
abundance: few; v_gene: TRBV5-6; d_gene: .; j_gene: TRBJ2-7; len: 11; CDR3aa: CASSLGFMEYF; CDR3nt: TGTGCCAGCAGCTTGGGCTTTATGGAGTACTTC
abundance: medium-sized; v_gene: TRBV7-2; d_gene: .; j_gene: TRBJ2-3; len: 16; CDR3aa: CASSPGHTSGTDTQYF; CDR3nt: TGTGCCAGCAGCCCTGGGCATACCTCTGGCACAGATACGCAGTATTTT
abundance: .; v_gene: TRBV4-2; d_gene: .; j_gene: TRBJ1-6; len: 15; CDR3aa: CASSQDPGEDSPLHF; CDR3nt: TGTGCCAGCAGCCAAGACCCAGGGGAGGATTCACCCCTCCACTTT
abundance: few; v_gene: TRBV6-5; d_gene: .; j_gene: TRBJ2-7; len: 15; CDR3aa: CASSYFGEGSYEQYF; CDR3nt: TGTGCCAGCAGTTATTTTGGGGAAGGATCCTACGAGCAGTACTTC
abundance: few; v_gene: TRBV6-2/TRBV6-3; d_gene: .; j_gene: TRBJ2-7; len: 13; CDR3aa: CASSYDGLKEQYF; CDR3nt: TGTGCCAGCAGTTACGACGGACTGAAGGAGCAGTACTTC